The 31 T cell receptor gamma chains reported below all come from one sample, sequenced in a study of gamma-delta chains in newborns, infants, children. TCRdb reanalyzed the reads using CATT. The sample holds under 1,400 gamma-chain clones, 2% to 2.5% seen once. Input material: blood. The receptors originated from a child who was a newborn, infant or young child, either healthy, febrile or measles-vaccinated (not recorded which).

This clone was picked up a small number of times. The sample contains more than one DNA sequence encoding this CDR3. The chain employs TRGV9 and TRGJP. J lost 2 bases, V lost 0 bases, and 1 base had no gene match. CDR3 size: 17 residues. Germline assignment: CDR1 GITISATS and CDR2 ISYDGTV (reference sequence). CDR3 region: CALWEVRQELGKKIKVF. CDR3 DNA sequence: TGTGCCTTGTGGGAGGTGAGGCAAGAGTTGGGCAAAAAAATCAAGGTATTT.

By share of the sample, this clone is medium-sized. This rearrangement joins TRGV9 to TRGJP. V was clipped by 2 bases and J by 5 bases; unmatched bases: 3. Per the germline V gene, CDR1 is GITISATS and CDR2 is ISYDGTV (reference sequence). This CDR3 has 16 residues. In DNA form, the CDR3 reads TGTGCCTTGTGGGAGGCTAAAGAGTTGGGCAAAAAAATCAAGGTATTT. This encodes CALWEAKELGKKIKVF.

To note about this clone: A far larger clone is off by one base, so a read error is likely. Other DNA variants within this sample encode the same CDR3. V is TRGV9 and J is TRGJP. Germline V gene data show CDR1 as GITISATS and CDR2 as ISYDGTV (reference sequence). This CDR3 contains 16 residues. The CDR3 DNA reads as TGTGCCTTGTGGGAGGGTCAAGAGTTGGGCAAAAAAATCAAAGTATTT. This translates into CALWEGQELGKKIKVF.

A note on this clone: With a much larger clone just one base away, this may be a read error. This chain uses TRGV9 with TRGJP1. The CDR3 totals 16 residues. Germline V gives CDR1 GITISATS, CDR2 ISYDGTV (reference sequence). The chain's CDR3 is CTLWEGYDTTGWFKIF. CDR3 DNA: TGTACCTTGTGGGAGGGATACGATACCACTGGTTGGTTCAAGATATTT.

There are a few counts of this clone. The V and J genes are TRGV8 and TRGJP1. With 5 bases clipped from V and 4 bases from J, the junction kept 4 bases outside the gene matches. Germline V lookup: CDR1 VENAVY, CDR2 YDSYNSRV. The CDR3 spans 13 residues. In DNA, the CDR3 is TGTGCCACCTGGGTTGTCACTGGTTGGTTCAAGATATTT. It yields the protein CATWVVTGWFKIF.

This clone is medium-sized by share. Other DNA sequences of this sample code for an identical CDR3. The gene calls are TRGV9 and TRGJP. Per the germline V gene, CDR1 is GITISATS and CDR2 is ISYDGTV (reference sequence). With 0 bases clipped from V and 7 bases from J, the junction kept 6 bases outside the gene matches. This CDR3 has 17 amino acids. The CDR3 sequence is CALWEVQRELGKKIKVF. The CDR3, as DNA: TGTGCCTTGTGGGAGGTGCAGAGGGAGTTGGGCAAAAAAATCAAGGTATTT.

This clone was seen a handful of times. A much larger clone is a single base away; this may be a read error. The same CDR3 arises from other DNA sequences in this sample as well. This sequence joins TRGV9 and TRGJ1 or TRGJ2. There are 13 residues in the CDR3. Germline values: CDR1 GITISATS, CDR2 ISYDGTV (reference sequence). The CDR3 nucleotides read TGTGCCTTGTGGGAGGTGCGGCCCTATAAGAAGCTCTTT. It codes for CALWEVRPYKKLF.

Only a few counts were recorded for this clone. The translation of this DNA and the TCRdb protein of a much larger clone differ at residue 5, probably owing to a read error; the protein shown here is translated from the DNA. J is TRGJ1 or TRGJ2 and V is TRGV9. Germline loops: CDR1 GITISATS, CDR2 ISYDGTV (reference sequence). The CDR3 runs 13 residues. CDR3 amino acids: CALWVVGYYKKLF. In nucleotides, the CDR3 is TGTGCCTTGTGGGTGGTGGGTTATTATAAGAAACTCTTT.

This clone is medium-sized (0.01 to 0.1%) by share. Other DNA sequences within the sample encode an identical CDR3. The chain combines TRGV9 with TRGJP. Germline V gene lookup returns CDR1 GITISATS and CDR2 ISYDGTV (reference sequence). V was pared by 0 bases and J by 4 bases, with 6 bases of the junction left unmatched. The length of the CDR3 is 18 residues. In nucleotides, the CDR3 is TGTGCCTTGTGGGAGGTGCCATCTCAAGAGTTGGGCAAAAAAATCAAGGTATTT. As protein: CALWEVPSQELGKKIKVF.

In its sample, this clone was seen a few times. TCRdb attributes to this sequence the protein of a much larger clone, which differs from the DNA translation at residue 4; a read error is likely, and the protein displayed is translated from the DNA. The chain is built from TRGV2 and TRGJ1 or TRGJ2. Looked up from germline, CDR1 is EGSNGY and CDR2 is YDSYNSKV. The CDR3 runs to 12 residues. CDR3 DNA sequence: TGTGCCACCCGGGACGGCCTTTGGGAGAAACTCTTT. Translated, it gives CATRDGLWEKLF.

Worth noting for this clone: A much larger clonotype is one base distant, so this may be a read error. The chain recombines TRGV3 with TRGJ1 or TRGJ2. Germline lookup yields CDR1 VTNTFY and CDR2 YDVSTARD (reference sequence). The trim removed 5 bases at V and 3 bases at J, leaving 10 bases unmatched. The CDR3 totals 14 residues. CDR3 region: CATWGADPYYKKLF. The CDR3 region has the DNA TGTGCCACCTGGGGCGCCGACCCTTATTATAAGAAACTCTTT.

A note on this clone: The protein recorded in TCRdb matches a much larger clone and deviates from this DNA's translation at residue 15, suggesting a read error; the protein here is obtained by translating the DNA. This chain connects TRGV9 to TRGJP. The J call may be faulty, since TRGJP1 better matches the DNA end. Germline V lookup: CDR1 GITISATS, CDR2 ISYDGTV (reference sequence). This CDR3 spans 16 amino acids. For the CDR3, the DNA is TGTGCCTTGTGGGAGGCCCTCCAGTTGGGCAAAAAAATCAAGATATTT. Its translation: CALWEALQLGKKIKIF.

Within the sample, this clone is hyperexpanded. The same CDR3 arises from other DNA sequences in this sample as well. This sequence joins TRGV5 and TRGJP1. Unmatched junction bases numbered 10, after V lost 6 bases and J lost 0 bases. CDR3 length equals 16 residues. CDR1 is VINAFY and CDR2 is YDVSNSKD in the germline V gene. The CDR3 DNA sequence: TGTGCCACCTGGAGTTTTGGCTATACCACTGGTTGGTTCAAGATATTT. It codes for CATWSFGYTTGWFKIF.

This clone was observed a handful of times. CDR3 amino acids: CALWEEPGELGKKIKVF. The DNA for the CDR3 is TGTGCCTTGTGGGAGGAGCCGGGGGAGTTGGGCAAAAAAATCAAGGTATTT. The chain employs TRGV9 and TRGJP. The length of the CDR3 is 17 residues. J was trimmed by 7 bases and V by 2 bases; bases with no gene match: 8. Germline CDR1 is GITISATS and CDR2 is ISYDGTV (reference sequence).

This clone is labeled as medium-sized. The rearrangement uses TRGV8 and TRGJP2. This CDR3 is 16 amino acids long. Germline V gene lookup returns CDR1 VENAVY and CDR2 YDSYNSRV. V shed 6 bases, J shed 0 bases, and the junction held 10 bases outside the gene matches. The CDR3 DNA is TGTGCCACCTGGAAACCCCTCTATAGTAGTGATTGGATCAAGACGTTT. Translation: CATWKPLYSSDWIKTF.

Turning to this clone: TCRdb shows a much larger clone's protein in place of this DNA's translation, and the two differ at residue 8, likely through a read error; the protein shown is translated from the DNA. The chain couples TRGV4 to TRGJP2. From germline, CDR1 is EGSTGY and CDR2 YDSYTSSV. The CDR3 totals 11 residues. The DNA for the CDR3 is TGTGCCACCTGGCTATATTGGACCAAGACGTTT. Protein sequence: CATWLYWTKTF.

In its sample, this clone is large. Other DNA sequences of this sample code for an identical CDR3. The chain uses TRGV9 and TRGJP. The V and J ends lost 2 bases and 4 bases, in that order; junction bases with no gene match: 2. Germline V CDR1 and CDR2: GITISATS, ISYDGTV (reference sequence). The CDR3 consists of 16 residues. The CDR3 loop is CALWEAQELGKKIKVF. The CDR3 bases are TGTGCCTTGTGGGAGGCTCAAGAGTTGGGCAAAAAAATCAAGGTATTT.

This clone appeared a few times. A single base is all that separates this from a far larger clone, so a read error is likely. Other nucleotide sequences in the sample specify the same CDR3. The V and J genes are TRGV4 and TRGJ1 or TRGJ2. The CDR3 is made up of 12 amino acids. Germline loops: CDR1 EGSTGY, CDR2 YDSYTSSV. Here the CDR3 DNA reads TGTGCCACCTGGGATGTGAGTTATAAGAAGCTCTTT. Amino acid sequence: CATWDVSYKKLF.

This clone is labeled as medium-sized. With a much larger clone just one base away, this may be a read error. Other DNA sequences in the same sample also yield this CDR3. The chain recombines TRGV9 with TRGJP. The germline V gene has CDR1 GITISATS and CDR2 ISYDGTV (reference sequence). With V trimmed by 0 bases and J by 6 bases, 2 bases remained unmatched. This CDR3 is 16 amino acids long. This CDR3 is CALWEVRELGKKIKVF. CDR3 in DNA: TGTGCCTTGTGGGAGGTGAGAGAGTTGGGCAAAAAAATCAAGGTATTT.

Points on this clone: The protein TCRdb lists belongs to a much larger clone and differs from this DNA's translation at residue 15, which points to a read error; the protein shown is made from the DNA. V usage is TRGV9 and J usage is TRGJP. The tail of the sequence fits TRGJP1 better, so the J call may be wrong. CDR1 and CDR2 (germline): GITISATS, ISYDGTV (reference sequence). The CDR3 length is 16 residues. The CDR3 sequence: CALWETQELGKKIKIF. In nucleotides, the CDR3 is TGTGCCTTGTGGGAGACGCAAGAGTTGGGCAAAAAAATCAAGATATTT.

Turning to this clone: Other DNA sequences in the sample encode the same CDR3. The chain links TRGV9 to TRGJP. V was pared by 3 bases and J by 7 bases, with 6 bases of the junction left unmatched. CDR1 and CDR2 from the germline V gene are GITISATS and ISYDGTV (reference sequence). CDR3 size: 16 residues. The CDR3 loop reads CALWEPLELGKKIKVF. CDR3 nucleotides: TGTGCCTTGTGGGAGCCCCTTGAGTTGGGCAAAAAAATCAAGGTATTT.

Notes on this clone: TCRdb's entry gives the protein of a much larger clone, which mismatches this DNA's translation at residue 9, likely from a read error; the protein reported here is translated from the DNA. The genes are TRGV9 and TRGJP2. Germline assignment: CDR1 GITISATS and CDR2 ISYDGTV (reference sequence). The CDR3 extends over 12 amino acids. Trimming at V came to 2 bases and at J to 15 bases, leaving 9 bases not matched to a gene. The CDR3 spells CALWEARWVKTF. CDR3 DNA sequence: TGTGCCTTGTGGGAGGCGAGATGGGTCAAGACGTTT.

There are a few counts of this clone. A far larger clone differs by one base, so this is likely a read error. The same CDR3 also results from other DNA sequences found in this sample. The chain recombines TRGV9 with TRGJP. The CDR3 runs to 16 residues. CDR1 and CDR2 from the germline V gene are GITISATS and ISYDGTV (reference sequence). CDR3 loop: CALWETKELGKKIKVF. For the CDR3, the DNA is TGTGCTTTGTGGGAAACTAAAGAGTTGGGCAAAAAAATCAAGGTATTT.

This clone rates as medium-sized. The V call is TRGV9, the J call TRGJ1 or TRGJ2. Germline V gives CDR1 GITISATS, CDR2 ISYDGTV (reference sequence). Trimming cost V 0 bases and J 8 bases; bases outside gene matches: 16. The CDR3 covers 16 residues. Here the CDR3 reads CALWEVQGRRPHKKLF. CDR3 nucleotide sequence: TGTGCCTTGTGGGAGGTGCAAGGGAGGAGGCCTCATAAGAAACTCTTT.

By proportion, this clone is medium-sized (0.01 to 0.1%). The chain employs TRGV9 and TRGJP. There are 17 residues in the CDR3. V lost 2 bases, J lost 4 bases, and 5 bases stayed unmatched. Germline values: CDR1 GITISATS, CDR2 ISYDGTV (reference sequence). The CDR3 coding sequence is TGTGCCTTGTGGGAGGCCAATCAAGAGTTGGGCAAAAAAATCAAGGTATTT. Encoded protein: CALWEANQELGKKIKVF.

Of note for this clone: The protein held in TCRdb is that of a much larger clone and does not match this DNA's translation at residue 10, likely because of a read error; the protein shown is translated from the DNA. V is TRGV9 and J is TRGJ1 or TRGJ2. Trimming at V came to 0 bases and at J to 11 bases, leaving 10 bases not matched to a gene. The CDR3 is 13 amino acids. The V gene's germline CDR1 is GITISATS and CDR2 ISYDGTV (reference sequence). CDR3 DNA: TGTGCCTTGTGGGAGGTGCAAGTGTATGAGAAACTCTTT. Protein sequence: CALWEVQVYEKLF.

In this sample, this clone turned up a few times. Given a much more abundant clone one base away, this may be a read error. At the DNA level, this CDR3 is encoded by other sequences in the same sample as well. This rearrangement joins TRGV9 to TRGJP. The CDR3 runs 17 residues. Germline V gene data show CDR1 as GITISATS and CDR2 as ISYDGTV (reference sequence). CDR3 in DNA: TGTGCCTTGTGGGAGCCTCTCGTGGAGTTGGGCAAAAAAATAAAGGTATTT. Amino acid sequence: CALWEPLVELGKKIKVF.

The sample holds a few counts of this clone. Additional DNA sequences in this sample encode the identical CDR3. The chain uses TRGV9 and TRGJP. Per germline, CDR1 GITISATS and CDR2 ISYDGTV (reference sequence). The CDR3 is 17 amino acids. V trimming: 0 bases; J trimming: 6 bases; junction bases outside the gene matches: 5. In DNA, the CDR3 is TGTGCCTTGTGGGAGGTGCAGCGAGAGTTGGGCAAAAAAATCAAGGTATTT. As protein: CALWEVQRELGKKIKVF.

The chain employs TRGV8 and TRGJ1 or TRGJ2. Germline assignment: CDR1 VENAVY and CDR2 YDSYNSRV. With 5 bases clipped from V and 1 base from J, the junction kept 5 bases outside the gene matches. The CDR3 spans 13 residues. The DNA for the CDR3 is TGTGCCACCTGGGTTCCTAATTATTATAAGAAACTCTTT. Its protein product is CATWVPNYYKKLF.

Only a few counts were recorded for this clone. The CDR3 protein is CALWEVHRSGELGKKIKVF. The DNA of the CDR3 is TGTGCCTTGTGGGAGGTGCACCGTTCGGGAGAGTTGGGCAAAAAAATCAAGGTATTT. The J gene is TRGJP, the V gene TRGV9. The germline CDR1 and CDR2 sequences are GITISATS and ISYDGTV (reference sequence). Trimming took 0 bases from V and 6 from J; bases not matched to a gene: 11. The CDR3 runs 19 residues.

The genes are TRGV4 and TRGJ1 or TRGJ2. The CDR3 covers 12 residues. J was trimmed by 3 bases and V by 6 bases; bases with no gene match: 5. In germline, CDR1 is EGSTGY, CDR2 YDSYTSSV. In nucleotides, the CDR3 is TGTGCCACCTGGATAATTTATTATAAGAAACTCTTT. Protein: CATWIIYYKKLF.